This T cell receptor beta chain comes out of a study of pediatric ulcerative colitis. Findings and limits, study-wide: A couple of rectal CDR3 clonotypes occurred in all ulcerative colitis patients.

About this clone: Its cognate antigen is unknown.

Repertoires were generated with immunoSEQ multiplex PCR, while TCRdb's copy carries only in-frame clones and drops some. The sample yields 57,000 or so clones, about nine tenths seen once. The CDR3 spans 18 residues. Germline V gene lookup returns CDR1 MGHRA and CDR2 YSYEKL. Losses at the gene ends were 6 bases for V and 0 bases for J; bases not matched to a gene: 15. This receptor was obtained from a boy younger than 18 who was a control in a study of pediatric ulcerative colitis. The chain is built from TRBV4-1 and TRBJ2-3; 7 nucleotides agree with TRBD2. Sequencing was done on a sample of blood. The CDR3 region has the DNA TGCGCCAGCAGGGGTCGCGGGAGCGGAAGTACTAGCACAGATACGCAGTATTTT. As protein: CASRGRGSGSTSTDTQYF.